Here is one T cell receptor (beta chain) with its context. TCRdb reprocessed the reads with MiXCR, giving one entry per CDR3 protein. The data contain hundreds of thousands of distinct CDR3 sequences, roughly 18% of them singletons. The data originate from a study of T cell repertoires in cytomegalovirus infection. The CDR3 sequence is 11 residues long. With 7 bases removed from V and 6 bases from J, the gap between germline ends came to 6 bases. From germline, CDR1 is MNHEY and CDR2 SVGEGT. The sample taken for sequencing was PBMCs. The J gene is TRBJ2-2, the V gene TRBV6-2 or TRBV6-3; D is unclear. This clonotype was sampled from a human donor in good health (CMV status not recorded). Some clones in this sample may be carry-over from other donors' samples. This chain's CDR3 is CASTQAGELFF. CDR3 DNA sequence: TGTGCCAGCACCCAGGCCGGGGAGCTGTTTTTT.